This T cell receptor beta chain was sequenced during a study of blood T cells in healthy people across ages. Using a J-beta primer mix together with a sample-barcoded 5' primer, a second PCR was run for roughly 7 to 12 cycles. TCRdb reanalysed the 5' RACE reads using MiXCR and keeps one entry per CDR3 protein. This table holds 1,800,000 or so distinct CDR3 sequences, around 40% found once. The V end lost 6 bases, the J end lost 7 bases, and 16 bases lay between the germline ends. CDR1 SQVTM and CDR2 ANQGSEA come from the germline V gene. This CDR3 region has 12 residues. The chain links TRBV29-1 to TRBJ2-7; D is perhaps TRBD2 (6 bases). This receptor was obtained from a human donor in good health. Sequencing was carried out using blood. The CDR3 spells CSVIPLAGEQYF. CDR3 nucleotides: TGCAGCGTCATCCCTCTGGCGGGGGAGCAGTACTTC.